Below, 23 T cell receptor beta chains from the same sample are listed, as sequenced in a study of T cell changes during pregnancy in multiple sclerosis. This table comes from immunoSEQ multiplex PCR, and its TCRdb copy is limited to in-frame clones, with some not included. The sample records tens of thousands of clones, around 90% being singletons. The sequences come from CD4+ T cells from peripheral blood mononuclear cells, collected before pregnancy. These receptors came from a female donor with multiple sclerosis, enrolled in a pregnancy study.

The rearrangement uses TRBV2 and TRBJ1-2; D remains ambiguous. V was shortened by 2 bases and J by 0 bases, with 10 bases between the two germline ends. CDR1 is SNHLY, CDR2 FYNNEI, per germline. The CDR3 has 15 amino acids. The CDR3, as DNA: TGTGCCAGCAGTGAAAAGTCAGGAACTAACTATGGCTACACCTTC. Protein product: CASSEKSGTNYGYTF.

The chain employs TRBV2 and TRBJ2-7; 8 bases fit TRBD1. With 9 bases clipped from V and 5 bases from J, the junction kept 6 bases outside the gene matches. The CDR3 is 12 residues long. Germline values: CDR1 SNHLY, CDR2 FYNNEI. The CDR3 DNA sequence: TGTGCCAGTACCGGGACAGGACACGAGCAGTACTTC. It yields the protein CASTGTGHEQYF.

This chain links TRBV6-1 with TRBJ2-3, with 10 bases that match TRBD2. The length of the CDR3 is 14 residues. Per the germline V gene, CDR1 is MNHNS and CDR2 is SASEGT. V dropped 8 bases and J dropped 3; count of bases not matched to a gene: 5. The CDR3 bases are TGTGCCAGCCCTAGCGGGAGAGGGACAGATACGCAGTATTTT. Its translation: CASPSGRGTDTQYF.

The chain couples TRBV28 to TRBJ1-4; D unresolved. CDR1 is MDHEN and CDR2 is SYDVKM in the germline V gene. V shed 4 bases and J shed 0 bases, with 9 bases lying between them. The CDR3 has 15 residues. CDR3: CASSSGQTTNEKLFF. CDR3 bases: TGTGCCAGCAGTTCAGGTCAGACAACTAATGAAAAACTGTTTTTT.

This clone appeared once. The chain is built from TRBV7-2 and TRBJ2-1; D uncertain. V was cut by 3 bases and J by 7 bases, with 25 bases left in between. Germline V lookup: CDR1 SGHTA, CDR2 FQGNSA. There are 18 residues in the CDR3. The CDR3: CASSFERLSFDLGNEQFF. CDR3 DNA: TGTGCCAGCAGCTTCGAAAGACTGAGTTTCGATCTAGGTAATGAGCAGTTCTTC. Combining the CDR3 with reference TRBV7-2 and TRBJ2-1 gives the whole variable domain GAGVSQSPSNKVTEKGKDVELRCDPISGHTALYWYRQSLGQGLEFLIYFQGNSAPDKSGLPSDRFSAERTGGSVSTLTIQRTQQEDSAVYLCASSFERLSFDLGNEQFFGPGTRLTVL.

This sequence joins TRBV30 and TRBJ1-2; 8 bases match TRBD1. Trimming took 8 bases from V and 4 from J; bases not matched to a gene: 12. Germline V gene lookup returns CDR1 GTSNPN and CDR2 SVGIG (reference sequence). The CDR3 totals 14 residues. The CDR3 sequence: CARPKHDRGYGYTF. The CDR3 bases are TGTGCCCGTCCGAAACACGACAGGGGCTATGGCTACACCTTC. Together with reference TRBV30 and TRBJ1-2, the CDR3 gives the full variable domain: SQTIHQWPATLVQPVGSPLSLECTVEGTSNPNLYWYRQAAGRGLQLLFYSVGIGQISSEVPQNLSASRPQDRQFILSSKKLLLSDSGFYLCARPKHDRGYGYTFGSGTRLTVV.

This clone is deemed medium-sized. The gene calls are TRBV28 and TRBJ2-7, with TRBD1 matching over 9 bases. Germline CDR1 is MDHEN and CDR2 is SYDVKM. Trimming cost V 6 bases and J 3 bases; bases outside gene matches: 9. The CDR3 is made up of 15 amino acids. Here the CDR3 DNA reads TGTGCCAGCAGCCGGGACGGGACAGGGAACTACGAGCAGTACTTC. Its protein is CASSRDGTGNYEQYF.

This chain connects TRBV7-2 to TRBJ1-2, with D maybe TRBD1 (6 bases). CDR1 and CDR2 (germline): SGHTA, FQGNSA. Trimming took off 6 bases at V and 8 bases at J, with 10 bases between the two ends. The CDR3 is 11 amino acids. The CDR3 region is CASRSQGGYTF. DNA of the CDR3: TGTGCCAGCAGGTCTCAGGGGGGCTACACCTTC.

CDR3 loop: CASSLGGDRIGYTF. The CDR3 nucleotides read TGTGCCAGCAGCTTGGGAGGGGACAGAATAGGCTACACCTTC. This rearrangement joins TRBV5-4 to TRBJ1-2, with TRBD1 identical over 7 bases. Germline values: CDR1 SGHNT, CDR2 YYREEE (reference sequence). The V segment lost 0 bases and the J segment 8 bases; nucleotides outside the gene matches: 7. CDR3 length: 14 residues.

The J gene is TRBJ1-2, the V gene TRBV28, with D unclear. V was pared by 8 bases and J by 3 bases, with 13 bases between. Germline lookup yields CDR1 MDHEN and CDR2 SYDVKM. The CDR3 spans 13 residues. The DNA of the CDR3 is TGTGCCAGCGAGACGGGGTCCCACTATGGCTACACCTTC. Translation gives CASETGSHYGYTF.

The V and J genes are TRBV7-2 and TRBJ2-7; perhaps TRBD2 as D (6 bases). Trimming took off 6 bases at V and 3 bases at J, with 18 bases between the two ends. Germline CDR1 and CDR2: SGHTA and FQGNSA. The CDR3 covers 15 residues. DNA of the CDR3: TGTGCCAGCAGTTCCCGGGCGGGGAGAGACTACGAGCAGTACTTC. Translation: CASSSRAGRDYEQYF.

V and J are TRBV5-1 and TRBJ2-1; tentative D call: TRBD1 (5 bases). Trimming removed 2 bases from V and 4 bases from J, with 13 bases in between. Per germline, CDR1 SGHRS and CDR2 YFSETQ. The CDR3 totals 15 residues. CDR3 in amino acids: CASSLVPGNYNEQFF. CDR3 nucleotides: TGCGCCAGCAGCTTAGTCCCAGGGAATTACAATGAGCAGTTCTTC. Together with reference TRBV5-1 and TRBJ2-1, the CDR3 gives the full variable domain: KAGVTQTPRYLIKTRGQQVTLSCSPISGHRSVSWYQQTPGQGLQFLFEYFSETQRNKGNFPGRFSGRQFSNSRSEMNVSTLELGDSALYLCASSLVPGNYNEQFFGPGTRLTVL.

This chain uses TRBV9 with TRBJ2-5, with 7 bases aligning to TRBD1. Germline CDR1 is SGDLS and CDR2 is YYNGEE. Losses at the gene ends were 4 bases for V and 0 bases for J; bases not matched to a gene: 9. The CDR3 sequence is 16 residues long. Here the CDR3 reads CASSSSGTEYQETQYF. The CDR3 nucleotides read TGTGCCAGCAGCTCCTCCGGGACAGAATACCAAGAGACCCAGTACTTC.

The gene calls are TRBV5-1 and TRBJ2-5; no firm D call. In germline, CDR1 is SGHRS, CDR2 YFSETQ. The ends were cut back, 2 bases at V and 4 bases at J, with 3 bases in the middle. CDR3 length: 11 residues. CDR3 protein: CASSFLETQYF. Here the CDR3 DNA reads TGCGCCAGCAGCTTTCTAGAGACCCAGTACTTC.

This chain connects TRBV10-3 to TRBJ2-7; 7 bases map to TRBD2. J was trimmed by 0 bases and V by 2 bases; bases with no gene match: 7. CDR3 length equals 16 residues. The germline gives CDR1 ENHRY, CDR2 SYGVKD. As DNA, the CDR3 is TGTGCCATCAGTGAGAGGATAAGCGGGAACTCCTACGAGCAGTACTTC. As protein: CAISERISGNSYEQYF.

The V call is TRBV6-5, the J call TRBJ2-1, with D tentatively TRBD1 (6 bases). This CDR3 has 15 amino acids. V gave up 4 bases and J gave up 7 bases, with 17 bases separating them. Per the germline V gene, CDR1 is MNHEY and CDR2 is SVGAGI. The CDR3 loop reads CASSSGDTRGNEQFF. The CDR3 DNA reads as TGTGCCAGCAGTTCCGGGGATACTAGGGGGAATGAGCAGTTCTTC.

The rearrangement joins TRBV19 to TRBJ1-1; D gene unclear. Per germline, CDR1 LNHDA and CDR2 SQIVND (reference sequence). This CDR3 spans 13 amino acids. The V end was cut by 6 bases, the J end by 1 base, with 9 bases between. The CDR3 loop reads CASSRTQNTEAFF. CDR3 coding DNA: TGTGCCAGTAGCCGAACACAGAACACTGAAGCTTTCTTT.

The J gene is TRBJ2-5, the V gene TRBV4-1, with TRBD1 matching over 9 bases. The V and J ends lost 1 base and 5 bases, in that order; junction bases with no gene match: 11. The CDR3 covers 17 residues. Germline loops: CDR1 MGHRA, CDR2 YSYEKL. The CDR3 DNA reads TGCGCCAGCAGCCAAGCCGGGGCCGGGACAGGGAGGGAGACCCAGTACTTC. It encodes CASSQAGAGTGRETQYF.

The CDR3 DNA reads as TGTGCCATCAGTGACCCCGGGACAGGCCTTTGGGGCTACACCTTC. It encodes CAISDPGTGLWGYTF. The chain employs TRBV10-3 and TRBJ1-2; 8 bases line up with TRBD1. This CDR3 comprises 15 residues. Trimming cost V 3 bases and J 8 bases; bases outside gene matches: 11. The germline V gene has CDR1 ENHRY and CDR2 SYGVKD.

The genes are TRBV6-5 and TRBJ1-6; TRBD1 is a possible D gene (5 bases). The germline V gene has CDR1 MNHEY and CDR2 SVGAGI. The CDR3 sequence is 15 residues long. Trimming pared 1 base from V and 7 bases from J, leaving 11 bases between. This chain's CDR3 is CASSYWGQENSPLHF. Written as DNA, the CDR3 is TGTGCCAGCAGTTACTGGGGCCAGGAGAATTCACCCCTCCACTTT.

This sequence joins TRBV7-9 and TRBJ2-7; TRBD1 matches at 9 bases. This CDR3 comprises 15 residues. The trim removed 4 bases at V and 3 bases at J, leaving 7 bases unmatched. Germline V CDR1 and CDR2: SEHNR, FQNEAQ (reference sequence). CDR3 residues: CASSSRDRARYEQYF. The CDR3 DNA reads TGTGCCAGCAGCTCAAGGGACAGGGCCCGCTACGAGCAGTACTTC.

V usage is TRBV6-5 and J usage is TRBJ2-1; D possibly corresponds to TRBD2 (5 bases). V lost 0 bases to trimming and J lost 8 bases, with 17 bases between them. The CDR3 contains 16 residues. In germline, CDR1 is MNHEY, CDR2 SVGAGI. The CDR3 spells CASSYSRSSGPDEQFF. For the CDR3, the DNA is TGTGCCAGCAGTTACTCTCGGTCCAGCGGTCCGGATGAGCAGTTCTTC.

This clone turned up a few times. The V gene is TRBV28, the J gene TRBJ1-1, with a weak D call TRBD1 (5 bases). The ends were cut back, 6 bases at V and 7 bases at J, with 12 bases in the middle. Per germline, CDR1 MDHEN and CDR2 SYDVKM. The CDR3 runs to 12 residues. The CDR3 DNA reads as TGTGCCAGCAGCCGGGACTACAGTGAAGCTTTCTTT. This gives the protein CASSRDYSEAFF.